These 22 T cell receptor beta chains share one sample of origin, sequenced in a study of T cell clonotyping in hematopoietic cell transplantation. The protocol was immunoSEQ multiplex PCR, while the TCRdb copy is restricted to in-frame clones and leaves out a portion. The table lists fewer than 6,000 clones, roughly 19% of them singletons. Sequenced here: PBMCs, sampled 180 days after allogeneic stem cell transplant. Receptor source: a male patient in his late teens or twenties who had an allogeneic stem cell transplant, so the T cells may come from the graft donor. Some clones in this sample may be carry-over from other donors' samples.

The CDR3, as DNA: TGCGCCAGCAGCCAAGATAGGCAGCAGTACTCTGGCTACACCTTC. It codes for CASSQDRQQYSGYTF. This chain joins TRBV4-1 and TRBJ1-2; D remains unclear. The V gene's germline CDR1 is MGHRA and CDR2 YSYEKL. V lost 0 bases to trimming and J lost 7 bases, with 15 bases between them. This CDR3 contains 15 residues.

This clone occurred a few times. V gene TRBV4-3 combines with J gene TRBJ2-5; the match to TRBD2 covers 13 bases. The DNA matches TRBJ2-7 better at its end, which makes the J call doubtful. The CDR3 sequence is 14 residues long. Germline lookup yields CDR1 LGHNA and CDR2 YSLEER. The CDR3 DNA is TGCGCCAGCAGCCAGGGACTAGCGGGATCCGAGCAGTACTTC. This encodes CASSQGLAGSEQYF.

V and J are TRBV6-5 and TRBJ1-1; 7 nucleotides align to TRBD1. After removal of 2 bases from V and 4 bases from J, the junction contained 1 base not matched to a gene. This CDR3 spans 13 amino acids. The germline V gene has CDR1 MNHEY and CDR2 SVGAGI. The CDR3 DNA follows: TGTGCCAGCAGTTACGGACAGGCCACTGAAGCTTTCTTT. This codes for CASSYGQATEAFF.

The rearrangement uses TRBV30 and TRBJ2-5; D is uncertain. The CDR3 is 13 amino acids. Trimming shortened V by 0 bases and J by 5 bases, and 10 bases separated the two germline ends. Germline CDR1 reads GTSNPN; CDR2 reads SVGIG (reference sequence). The CDR3, as DNA: TGTGCCTGGAGTGTCCTCAATCAGGAGACCCAGTACTTC. Translated, it gives CAWSVLNQETQYF.

This clone has only a few counts. The chain couples TRBV28 to TRBJ2-2; TRBD2 aligns across 8 bases. V trimming: 6 bases; J trimming: 9 bases; junction bases outside the gene matches: 18. The CDR3 is 17 residues long. CDR1 and CDR2 from the germline V gene are MDHEN and SYDVKM. The CDR3 DNA sequence: TGTGCCAGCAGCTCCATACTCCGGTCGGGGGGGCGGAGGGAGCTGTTTTTT. This translates into CASSSILRSGGRRELFF.

This clone was counted only a few times. The V call is TRBV4-1, the J call TRBJ2-3; a possible D gene is TRBD2 (5 bases). The length of the CDR3 is 15 residues. Trimming took off 1 base at V and 6 bases at J, with 14 bases between the two ends. Germline values: CDR1 MGHRA, CDR2 YSYEKL. CDR3 sequence reads: CASSQVLAKSDTQYF. DNA for the CDR3: TGCGCCAGCAGCCAAGTCCTAGCTAAATCCGATACGCAGTATTTT.

The rearrangement links TRBV30 to TRBJ1-2; D is unresolved. The germline V gene has CDR1 GTSNPN and CDR2 SVGIG (reference sequence). This CDR3 spans 12 amino acids. Trimming pared 2 bases from V and 6 bases from J, leaving 10 bases between. CDR3 DNA: TGTGCCTGGAGTTTACAGAGTAATGGCTACACCTTC. This translates into CAWSLQSNGYTF.

This clone was seen a handful of times. The chain recombines TRBV28 with TRBJ1-2; the D is unclear. Trimming took off 8 bases at V and 3 bases at J, with 25 bases between the two ends. The CDR3 consists of 17 residues. Germline V gene lookup returns CDR1 MDHEN and CDR2 SYDVKM. The CDR3 DNA reads as TGTGCCAGCCTCCCGACTGTGGGAGTGGGATACGACTATGGCTACACCTTC. This encodes CASLPTVGVGYDYGYTF.

This clone was seen a handful of times. This rearrangement joins TRBV29-1 to TRBJ1-2; possibly TRBD1 for D (5 bases). The CDR3 sequence is 13 residues long. Germline values: CDR1 SQVTM, CDR2 ANQGSEA. V shed 6 bases and J shed 3 bases, with 14 bases lying between them. The CDR3 is CSVAKDIYYGYTF. The CDR3 nucleotides are TGCAGCGTGGCAAAGGACATTTACTATGGCTACACCTTC. The whole variable domain, remainder taken from reference TRBV29-1 and TRBJ1-2, is SAVISQKPSRDICQRGTSLTIQCQVDSQVTMMFWYRQQPGQSLTLIATANQGSEATYESGFVIDKFPISRPNLTFSTLTVSNMSPEDSSIYLCSVAKDIYYGYTFGSGTRLTVV.

This clone appeared a few times. The V and J genes are TRBV28 and TRBJ1-5; 9 bases fit TRBD1. Trimming at V came to 6 bases and at J to 1 base, leaving 7 bases not matched to a gene. The CDR3 consists of 16 residues. The germline CDR1 and CDR2 sequences are MDHEN and SYDVKM. DNA of the CDR3: TGTGCCAGCAGACTACAGGGGGCCCAAAGCAATCAGCCCCAGCATTTT. This gives the protein CASRLQGAQSNQPQHF.

The chain combines TRBV30 with TRBJ2-2; no firm D call. In germline, CDR1 is GTSNPN, CDR2 SVGIG (reference sequence). Trimming removed 5 bases from V and 3 bases from J, with 4 bases in between. The CDR3 runs to 11 residues. The CDR3 spells CAWVDTGELFF. DNA for the CDR3: TGTGCCTGGGTTGACACCGGGGAGCTGTTTTTT.

This clone was counted only a few times. An end of the junction differs from the germline gene, which may be a read error. The rearrangement uses TRBV30 and TRBJ2-7; the match to TRBD2 covers 8 bases. Germline loops: CDR1 GTSNPN, CDR2 SVGIG (reference sequence). This CDR3 contains 11 residues. The CDR3 DNA reads as TGTGCCTGGAGTGTAACTAGCGGACTCCACTTC. Its protein product is CAWSVTSGLHF.

V usage is TRBV6-5 and J usage is TRBJ1-5, with 7 bases aligning to TRBD1. Per the germline V gene, CDR1 is MNHEY and CDR2 is SVGAGI. J gave up 1 base and V 2 bases, and 2 bases lay outside the gene matches. The CDR3 runs to 15 residues. The DNA of the CDR3 is TGTGCCAGCAGTTACCCGGGACAGAGCAATCAGCCCCAGCATTTT. It codes for CASSYPGQSNQPQHF.

This clone was seen more than once but under ten times. V and J are TRBV30 and TRBJ2-5; TRBD2 is a possible D gene (6 bases). Trimming pared 4 bases from V and 5 bases from J, leaving 11 bases between. Per the germline V gene, CDR1 is GTSNPN and CDR2 is SVGIG (reference sequence). The CDR3 extends over 12 amino acids. The CDR3 here is CAWTPRGETQYF. CDR3 bases: TGTGCCTGGACTCCTCGGGGGGAGACCCAGTACTTC.

The CDR3 is CAWGNRGDQPQHF. The CDR3 DNA reads as TGTGCCTGGGGGAACAGGGGCGATCAGCCCCAGCATTTT. V is TRBV30 and J is TRBJ1-5; 7 nucleotides agree with TRBD1. CDR1 and CDR2 (germline): GTSNPN, SVGIG (reference sequence). V trimming: 5 bases; J trimming: 5 bases; junction bases outside the gene matches: 6. CDR3 length equals 13 residues. Complete variable domain (other parts from reference TRBV30 and TRBJ1-5): SQTIHQWPATLVQPVGSPLSLECTVEGTSNPNLYWYRQAAGRGLQLLFYSVGIGQISSEVPQNLSASRPQDRQFILSSKKLLLSDSGFYLCAWGNRGDQPQHFGDGTRLSIL.

This clone has more than one count but fewer than ten. V and J are TRBV9 and TRBJ1-4, with a possible D match to TRBD1 (5 bases). This CDR3 has 14 residues. Looked up from germline, CDR1 is SGDLS and CDR2 is YYNGEE. Trimming took off 2 bases at V and 5 bases at J, with 10 bases between the two ends. The CDR3 DNA sequence: TGTGCCAGCAGCGTCGACAGAGGGAATGAAAAACTGTTTTTT. It yields the protein CASSVDRGNEKLFF.

The rearrangement uses TRBV1 and TRBJ2-7; TRBD2 reflects the table's D call only, with no check against the DNA. TRBV1 is deemed a pseudogene. CDR3 length: 14 residues. CDR3 DNA: TGCACCAGCAGCCTTAGCGGGGGGGCCTTCGAGCAGTACTTC. Translating it yields CTSSLSGGAFEQYF.

The rearrangement joins TRBV7-2 to TRBJ2-5, with 8 positions matching TRBD1. The junction had 4 bases not matched to a gene; V was cut back by 4 bases and J by 3 bases. The CDR3 sequence is 14 residues long. Germline loops: CDR1 SGHTA, CDR2 FQGNSA. The CDR3: CASSSGQVKETQYF. The CDR3 DNA follows: TGTGCCAGCAGCTCGGGACAGGTGAAAGAGACCCAGTACTTC.

This clone has a handful of counts. The gene calls are TRBV5-4 and TRBJ2-1, with D perhaps matching TRBD1 (7 bases). V lost 0 bases and J 6 bases, leaving 10 bases between the germline ends. The CDR3 has 14 residues. Germline V gene sequence: CDR1 SGHNT, CDR2 YYREEE (reference sequence). The CDR3 loop reads CASSLAEGANEQFF. CDR3 bases: TGTGCCAGCAGCTTGGCGGAGGGGGCCAATGAGCAGTTCTTC.

The chain links TRBV6-5 to TRBJ1-6, with D maybe TRBD1 (5 bases). The V gene's germline CDR1 is MNHEY and CDR2 SVGAGI. The CDR3 is 13 amino acids. The V end lost 9 bases, the J end lost 7 bases, and 13 bases lay between the germline ends. The CDR3: CASGTGGNSPLHF. The CDR3 nucleotides are TGTGCCAGTGGGACCGGGGGAAATTCACCCCTCCACTTT.

This clone was seen only a few times. V usage is TRBV6-1 and J usage is TRBJ2-7; D not resolved. CDR1 and CDR2 (germline): MNHNS, SASEGT. Trimming stripped 6 bases from V and 6 bases from J, with 15 bases between. This CDR3 is 13 amino acids long. This chain's CDR3 is CASSLHGVSEQYF. CDR3 sequence (DNA): TGTGCCAGCAGCCTACATGGAGTGTCCGAGCAGTACTTC.

This sequence joins TRBV30 and TRBJ2-7, with TRBD2 matching 8 bases. Looked up from germline, CDR1 is GTSNPN and CDR2 is SVGIG (reference sequence). Trimming at V came to 6 bases and at J to 4 bases, leaving 5 bases not matched to a gene. The CDR3 covers 12 residues. This chain's CDR3 is CACGTSAYEQYF. The CDR3, as DNA: TGTGCCTGCGGGACTAGTGCGTACGAGCAGTACTTC.